The 30 T cell receptor beta chains listed next were all sequenced from one sample in a study of T-cell memory formation after mild COVID-19. TCRdb analysed the 5' RACE reads with MiXCR anew, one entry per CDR3 protein. The data contain approximately 260,000 distinct CDR3 sequences, roughly a sixth of them seen just once; the ten biggest clones take up 20% to 25%. Sequencing was carried out using PBMCs or a T cell subset sorted from them (not recorded which). All receptors derive from a man aged 18 to 29 who had mild COVID-19 (a few samples of this study predate the infection). Cell type and time point are not known.

This chain links TRBV6-2 or TRBV6-3 with TRBJ2-6; 9 bases fit TRBD1. Germline CDR1 reads MNHEY; CDR2 reads SVGEGT. Trimming removed 7 bases from V and 12 bases from J; junction bases left unmatched: 7. The CDR3 contains 13 residues. CDR3 sequence: CASTFGDRAVLTF. For the CDR3, the DNA is TGTGCCAGCACGTTTGGGGACAGGGCCGTCCTGACTTTC.

This clonotype was recorded a few times. The J gene is TRBJ2-3, the V gene TRBV7-8; 9 bases agree with TRBD2. CDR3 length: 16 residues. Germline V gene lookup returns CDR1 SGHVS and CDR2 FQNEAQ. Losses at the gene ends were 3 bases for V and 5 bases for J; bases not matched to a gene: 9. The CDR3 nucleotides are TGTGCCAGCAGCTTTCTAGCGGGGCTCGGGGGAGATACGCAGTATTTT. The encoded protein is CASSFLAGLGGDTQYF.

V usage is TRBV6-6 and J usage is TRBJ1-2; D perhaps matches TRBD1 (5 bases). CDR1 and CDR2 (germline): MNHNY, SVGAGI (reference sequence). CDR3 length: 16 residues. The V end lost 3 bases, the J end lost 4 bases, and 18 bases lay between the germline ends. The CDR3 sequence is CASSYVTDGTFYGYTF. The CDR3 region has the DNA TGTGCCAGCAGTTATGTAACCGACGGGACTTTCTATGGCTACACCTTC.

This clonotype was counted a few times. The chain recombines TRBV6-5 with TRBJ1-4; D might be TRBD1 (5 bases). Germline V gene sequence: CDR1 MNHEY, CDR2 SVGAGI. The CDR3 spans 15 residues. The V end lost 5 bases, the J end lost 0 bases, and 10 bases lay between the germline ends. The DNA of the CDR3 is TGTGCCAGCAGTGCCCTGGGGGCAACTAATGAAAAACTGTTTTTT. Protein product: CASSALGATNEKLFF.

With respect to this clonotype: A read error may account for a junction end that differs from germline. The V call is TRBV6-2 or TRBV6-3, the J call TRBJ2-5, with no clear D. The CDR3 is 11 amino acids. From germline, CDR1 is MNHEY and CDR2 SVGEGT. The CDR3 nucleotides read TGTGCCAGCAGTTACTCTAGGACGGTGGACTTC. This translates into CASSYSRTVDF.

The rearrangement uses TRBV7-9 and TRBJ2-4; 9 bases align to TRBD2. J lost 4 bases, V lost 8 bases, and 3 bases had no gene match. There are 13 residues in the CDR3. CDR1 and CDR2 (germline): SEHNR, FQNEAQ (reference sequence). Here the CDR3 reads CASDLAGKNIQYF. In DNA, the CDR3 is TGTGCCAGCGACCTAGCGGGAAAAAACATTCAGTACTTC.

This clonotype was recorded many times. The V call is TRBV5-1, the J call TRBJ2-3; a weak D match, TRBD2 (6 bases). This CDR3 is 18 amino acids long. CDR1 and CDR2 (germline): SGHRS, YFSETQ. V lost 4 bases, J lost 6 bases, and 27 bases lay in between. The CDR3 DNA reads as TGCGCCAGCAGCCCCGAAGCGGGCCTCACCGACCGTCTGGATACGCAGTATTTT. Translation: CASSPEAGLTDRLDTQYF.

This clonotype has ten or more counts. The chain links TRBV29-1 to TRBJ1-2; D is unresolved. CDR3 length equals 12 residues. CDR1 is SQVTM and CDR2 is ANQGSEA in the germline V gene. Trimming cost V 0 bases and J 9 bases, with 11 bases left between them. The DNA of the CDR3 is TGCAGCGTTGAAGAACAGCCCCTGCGCTACACCTTC. Its translation: CSVEEQPLRYTF.

Notes on this clonotype: A read error may account for a junction end that differs from germline. The chain combines TRBV2 with TRBJ2-4; maybe TRBD2 (5 bases). Germline lookup yields CDR1 SNHLY and CDR2 FYNNEI. The CDR3 is made up of 9 amino acids. The CDR3 sequence is CASRALRGF. CDR3 coding DNA: TGTGCCAGCAGAGCCCTCCGGGGCTTC.

This sequence joins TRBV7-6 and TRBJ2-5, with 8 bases fitting TRBD2. The CDR3 covers 15 residues. Per the germline V gene, CDR1 is SGHVS and CDR2 is FNYEAQ. V shed 5 bases and J 5 bases; nucleotides not matched to a gene: 10. The DNA of the CDR3 is TGTGCCAGCAGCCCGGGGGGGCTCTTCGGGGAGACCCAGTACTTC. Translation gives CASSPGGLFGETQYF.

This clonotype was counted a few times. V and J are TRBV6-1 and TRBJ1-1; a weak D match, TRBD1 (5 bases). The CDR3 consists of 9 residues. The germline V gene has CDR1 MNHNS and CDR2 SASEGT. The CDR3 sequence is CVAGGKAFF. CDR3 DNA: TGTGTCGCGGGGGGGAAAGCTTTCTTT.

This clonotype was detected only a few times. V usage is TRBV5-6 and J usage is TRBJ1-5, with unresolved D. The CDR3 totals 12 residues. V lost 0 bases, J lost 6 bases, and 4 bases lay in between. CDR1 and CDR2 from the germline V gene are SGHDT and YYEEEE. The chain's CDR3 is CASSLGAQPQHF. The CDR3 DNA sequence: TGTGCCAGCAGCTTGGGGGCTCAGCCCCAGCATTTT.

The sample holds a few counts of this clonotype. The chain uses TRBV25-1 and TRBJ2-2; no definite D call. The CDR3 is 11 amino acids. The V gene's germline CDR1 is MGHDK and CDR2 SYGVNS. V was pared by 8 bases and J by 6 bases, with 7 bases between. CDR3 sequence reads: CASALAGELFF. DNA for the CDR3: TGTGCCAGCGCTCTTGCCGGGGAGCTGTTTTTT.

V and J are TRBV6-5 and TRBJ1-1, with 9 bases fitting TRBD1. V was clipped by 1 base and J by 3 bases; unmatched bases: 9. In germline, CDR1 is MNHEY, CDR2 SVGAGI. The CDR3 has 17 residues. As DNA, the CDR3 is TGTGCCAGCAGTTACTTAACAGGGGGCAAAGGTTACACTGAAGCTTTCTTT. It yields the protein CASSYLTGGKGYTEAFF.

This clonotype was seen only once. The J gene is TRBJ2-1, the V gene TRBV27, with D possibly TRBD2 on 6 matching bases. This CDR3 contains 15 residues. CDR1 is MNHEY, CDR2 SMNVEV, per germline (reference sequence). The V gene lost 2 bases and the J gene lost 0 bases, with 8 bases spanning the gap. CDR3 amino acids: CASSLHGSSYNEQFF. The CDR3 DNA reads as TGTGCCAGCAGTTTACACGGGAGCTCCTACAATGAGCAGTTCTTC.

This chain links TRBV7-8 with TRBJ2-4; D unclear. The CDR3 runs to 16 residues. Germline V lookup: CDR1 SGHVS, CDR2 FQNEAQ. The V and J ends lost 6 bases and 1 base respectively, with 16 bases between them. CDR3 in DNA: TGTGCCAGCAGTCCCGGCACGAACTTGGCCAAAAACATTCAGTACTTC. This gives the protein CASSPGTNLAKNIQYF.

In its sample, this clonotype was seen many times. The V and J genes are TRBV12-3 or TRBV12-4 and TRBJ2-1; possible D gene TRBD2, 7 bases. V lost 3 bases and J lost 2, with 17 bases in between. The CDR3 totals 17 residues. The CDR3 protein is CASSLSSGGKTYNEQFF. CDR3 bases: TGTGCCAGCAGTTTGAGTTCGGGGGGCAAAACCTACAATGAGCAGTTCTTC.

This clonotype has just a few counts. The chain recombines TRBV6-2 or TRBV6-3 with TRBJ2-2, with 8 bases identical to TRBD1. Trimming cost V 8 bases and J 6 bases; bases outside gene matches: 11. The CDR3 spans 15 residues. Germline CDR1 reads MNHEY; CDR2 reads SVGEGT. The CDR3 sequence is CASGAQGAPSGELFF. DNA of the CDR3: TGTGCCAGCGGGGCCCAGGGGGCCCCATCCGGGGAGCTGTTTTTT.

The chain combines TRBV27 with TRBJ2-1, with D possibly being TRBD2 (6 bases). V was pared by 2 bases and J by 10 bases, with 12 bases between. Looked up from germline, CDR1 is MNHEY and CDR2 is SMNVEV (reference sequence). The CDR3 totals 13 residues. The CDR3, as DNA: TGTGCCAGCAGTTTACCCGGACGGGGGGAGCAGTTCTTC. Protein: CASSLPGRGEQFF.

This clonotype was seen ten or more times. CDR3 residues: CASSPGVEQFF. CDR3 DNA sequence: TGTGCCAGCAGTCCTGGAGTTGAGCAGTTCTTC. V and J are TRBV12-3 or TRBV12-4 and TRBJ2-1; D unresolved. The CDR3 has 11 residues. Trimming cost V 5 bases and J 9 bases, with 8 bases left between them.

The CDR3 spells CASQDRVESGELFF. The CDR3 nucleotides are TGTGCCAGCCAGGACAGGGTTGAGTCCGGGGAGCTGTTTTTT. The chain has TRBV12-3 or TRBV12-4 and TRBJ2-2; 8 bases are a match to TRBD1. CDR3 length: 14 residues. The V segment lost 8 bases and the J segment 6 bases; nucleotides outside the gene matches: 8.

There are a few counts of this clonotype. The chain carries TRBV6-2 or TRBV6-3 and TRBJ2-3; no definite D call. CDR3 size: 16 residues. Germline V CDR1 and CDR2: MNHEY, SVGEGT. Deletions cut 0 bases from V and 1 base from J, with 11 bases between. CDR3: CASSYSSQTGTDTQYF. CDR3 bases: TGTGCCAGCAGTTACTCGTCGCAGACTGGCACAGATACGCAGTATTTT.

Many counts were recorded for this clonotype. The V call is TRBV18, the J call TRBJ2-7; the D gene is possibly TRBD1 (6 bases). With 5 bases removed from V and 2 bases from J, the gap between germline ends came to 13 bases. Germline values: CDR1 KGHSH, CDR2 LQKENI. This CDR3 spans 14 amino acids. CDR3 loop: CASSEKQGPYEQYV. The DNA for the CDR3 is TGTGCCAGCTCAGAAAAACAGGGCCCCTACGAGCAGTACGTC.

This clonotype showed up just a few times. The chain employs TRBV14 and TRBJ2-3, with D uncertain. The CDR3 spans 15 residues. Trimming left V 0 bases short and J 5 bases short, with 12 bases between. The germline gives CDR1 SGHDN, CDR2 FVKESK. The CDR3 sequence: CASSQDLSSLDTQYF. CDR3 DNA: TGTGCCAGCAGCCAAGATCTTAGCAGTTTAGATACGCAGTATTTT.

This clonotype was seen many times. This rearrangement joins TRBV28 to TRBJ2-1; 8 nucleotides agree with TRBD1. The CDR3 is made up of 12 amino acids. With 7 bases clipped from V and 10 bases from J, the junction kept 6 bases outside the gene matches. Germline CDR1 and CDR2: MDHEN and SYDVKM. CDR3 DNA: TGTGCCAGCATGACCCCAGGGGGCGAGCAGTTCTTC. This sequence encodes CASMTPGGEQFF.

This clonotype was counted many times. The chain combines TRBV7-2 with TRBJ2-2; TRBD1 aligns across 7 bases. V lost 6 bases, J lost 4 bases, and 8 bases stayed unmatched. Per the germline V gene, CDR1 is SGHTA and CDR2 is FQGNSA. The CDR3 length is 15 residues. The CDR3 region is CASREQGTGTGELFF. The CDR3 DNA reads TGTGCCAGCAGGGAACAGGGGACGGGCACCGGGGAGCTGTTTTTT.

This clonotype was picked up a small number of times. The rearrangement joins TRBV29-1 to TRBJ2-7, with unresolved D. V dropped 5 bases and J dropped 0 bases, with 11 bases sitting between them. CDR1 is SQVTM, CDR2 ANQGSEA, per germline. CDR3 length equals 13 residues. The CDR3 here is CSVRFPDSYEQYF. DNA of the CDR3: TGCAGCGTTCGGTTTCCCGACTCCTACGAGCAGTACTTC.

The rearrangement joins TRBV29-1 to TRBJ1-2; 7 bases map to TRBD1. The V gene end was trimmed by 4 bases and the J gene end by 3 bases; junction bases not matched to a gene: 5. CDR3 length equals 13 residues. Germline V lookup: CDR1 SQVTM, CDR2 ANQGSEA. The CDR3 here is CSVVTGWDYGYTF. The CDR3 DNA reads as TGCAGCGTTGTGACAGGGTGGGACTATGGCTACACCTTC.

This clonotype has more than one count but fewer than ten. The J gene is TRBJ2-1, the V gene TRBV7-2; D gene ambiguous. Germline V lookup: CDR1 SGHTA, CDR2 FQGNSA. The CDR3 totals 17 residues. V was cut by 2 bases and J by 5 bases, with 19 bases left in between. The chain's CDR3 is CASSLSTAQPIDNEQFF. As DNA, the CDR3 is TGTGCCAGCAGCTTAAGCACGGCGCAGCCTATCGACAATGAGCAGTTCTTC.

This clonotype was seen many times. The V call is TRBV12-3 or TRBV12-4, the J call TRBJ2-2, with no clear D. The CDR3 sequence is 16 residues long. V lost 3 bases and J lost 0, with 11 bases in between. The CDR3 nucleotides are TGTGCCAGCAGTTTTGGTAGGGTTACGAACACCGGGGAGCTGTTTTTT. The encoded protein is CASSFGRVTNTGELFF.